Presented here are 26 T cell receptor beta chains from one specimen sequenced in a study of blood T cell repertoires in COVID-19. This table comes from immunoSEQ multiplex PCR, and its TCRdb copy is limited to in-frame clones, with some not included. The sample consists of 60,000 or so clones, around 80% of them appearing once. The specimen was peripheral blood. These receptors were collected from a man in his sixties with acute or convalescent COVID-19.

The chain employs TRBV14 and TRBJ2-5; D might be TRBD2 (5 bases). The ends were cut back, 1 base at V and 7 bases at J, with 10 bases in the middle. The CDR3 covers 13 residues. The germline V gene has CDR1 SGHDN and CDR2 FVKESK. The CDR3 reads CASSQGGRGTQYF. The CDR3 region has the DNA TGTGCCAGCAGCCAAGGAGGGAGAGGGACCCAGTACTTC.

The genes are TRBV7-2 and TRBJ1-2, with a tentative D call TRBD1 (6 bases). The CDR3 sequence is 14 residues long. Trimming removed 5 bases at V and 2 bases at J, with 12 bases between. Germline CDR1 reads SGHTA; CDR2 reads FQGNSA. The CDR3 region has the DNA TGTGCCAGCAGCCCTATTACAGGGAACTATGGCTACACCTTC. It is translated as CASSPITGNYGYTF.

DNA for the CDR3: TGTGCCAGCAGCTGGACAGCGACCACCTACGAGCAGTACTTC. Protein product: CASSWTATTYEQYF. The chain recombines TRBV7-8 with TRBJ2-7, with D possibly matching TRBD1 (6 bases). Trimming stripped 4 bases from V and 2 bases from J, with 12 bases between. CDR3 length equals 14 residues. CDR1 SGHVS and CDR2 FQNEAQ come from the germline V gene. Supplemented by reference TRBV7-8 and TRBJ2-7, the full variable domain reads GAGVSQSPRYKVAKRGQDVALRCDPISGHVSLFWYQQALGQGPEFLTYFQNEAQLDKSGLPSDRFFAERPEGSVSTLKIQRTQQEDSAVYLCASSWTATTYEQYFGPGTRLTVT.

This clone was counted between two and nine times. This chain links TRBV5-5 with TRBJ1-1, with D uncertain. Trimming pared 2 bases from V and 4 bases from J, leaving 9 bases between. The germline CDR1 and CDR2 sequences are SGHKS and YYEKEE (reference sequence). The CDR3 sequence is 13 residues long. The CDR3 is CASSFLSGTEAFF. In nucleotides, the CDR3 is TGTGCCAGCAGCTTCCTCAGCGGCACTGAAGCTTTCTTT.

The chain uses TRBV11-2 and TRBJ2-3; 8 bases line up with TRBD2. V lost 0 bases, J lost 5 bases, and 4 bases stayed unmatched. The CDR3 length is 15 residues. CDR1 is SGHAT, CDR2 FQNNGV, per germline. For the CDR3, the DNA is TGTGCCAGCAGCTTAGACGGGGGGGCAGGAGATACGCAGTATTTT. Amino acid sequence: CASSLDGGAGDTQYF.

The genes are TRBV18 and TRBJ1-4; unclear D gene. Germline V lookup: CDR1 KGHSH, CDR2 LQKENI. Trimming removed 3 bases from V and 8 bases from J, with 7 bases in between. The CDR3 consists of 12 residues. CDR3: CASSPSGEKLFF. The CDR3 region has the DNA TGTGCCAGCTCACCGTCAGGCGAAAAACTGTTTTTT.

This clone was detected only once. The rearrangement uses TRBV19 and TRBJ1-4; the D is unclear. The ends were cut back, 3 bases at V and 7 bases at J, with 15 bases in the middle. Germline V gene sequence: CDR1 LNHDA, CDR2 SQIVND (reference sequence). The CDR3 has 15 residues. The CDR3 region has the DNA TGTGCCAGTAGTATGAACCCACGGGGAGGTGAAAAACTGTTTTTT. This translates into CASSMNPRGGEKLFF.

This chain uses TRBV6-5 with TRBJ1-1; TRBD1 agrees at 9 bases. Germline V gene data show CDR1 as MNHEY and CDR2 as SVGAGI. This CDR3 has 15 amino acids. V gave up 6 bases and J gave up 3 bases; unmatched junction bases: 8. DNA for the CDR3: TGTGCCAGCAGCAAAGGACAGGGGATCGACACTGAAGCTTTCTTT. As protein: CASSKGQGIDTEAFF.

The chain couples TRBV12-5 to TRBJ2-1; a weak D match, TRBD2 (6 bases). V was shortened by 5 bases and J by 5 bases, with 28 bases between the two germline ends. Germline V gene data show CDR1 as LGHNT and CDR2 as FRNRAP. The length of the CDR3 is 19 residues. The CDR3 DNA sequence: TGTGCTAGTGGTCTTCGACAGAGTTTTTGGCAGCCGGGAGACAATGAGCAGTTCTTC. Translation: CASGLRQSFWQPGDNEQFF.

The chain couples TRBV30 to TRBJ1-2; 7 bases align to TRBD1. The CDR3 has 13 amino acids. Germline V CDR1 and CDR2: GTSNPN, SVGIG (reference sequence). J lost 8 bases, V lost 8 bases, and 14 bases had no gene match. CDR3 DNA sequence: TGTGCCGAATCACCCGGGACAGTGAGCGGCTACACCTTC. This sequence encodes CAESPGTVSGYTF. Drawing the rest from reference TRBV30 and TRBJ1-2, the complete variable domain is SQTIHQWPATLVQPVGSPLSLECTVEGTSNPNLYWYRQAAGRGLQLLFYSVGIGQISSEVPQNLSASRPQDRQFILSSKKLLLSDSGFYLCAESPGTVSGYTFGSGTRLTVV.

J is TRBJ2-2 and V is TRBV6-5; 8 bases agree with TRBD2. The CDR3 runs 16 residues. V lost 0 bases to trimming and J lost 7 bases; unmatched junction nucleotides: 7. Germline CDR1 reads MNHEY; CDR2 reads SVGAGI. CDR3 coding DNA: TGTGCCAGCAGTTACTCGACGGGGGGGCCAGGCGGGGAGCTGTTTTTT. Protein sequence: CASSYSTGGPGGELFF.

The gene calls are TRBV28 and TRBJ2-1, with TRBD1 matching over 8 bases. Germline V gene lookup returns CDR1 MDHEN and CDR2 SYDVKM. This CDR3 spans 17 amino acids. V shed 10 bases and J 0 bases; nucleotides not matched to a gene: 14. The CDR3 sequence: CAITGTGAPSSYNEQFF. CDR3 nucleotide sequence: TGTGCCATAACCGGGACAGGCGCCCCGAGCTCCTACAATGAGCAGTTCTTC.

V is TRBV10-3 and J is TRBJ1-4, with a tentative D call TRBD1 (6 bases). The germline V gene has CDR1 ENHRY and CDR2 SYGVKD. The V gene lost 6 bases and the J gene lost 6 bases, with 14 bases spanning the gap. CDR3 size: 14 residues. As DNA, the CDR3 is TGTGCCATCAGGTCCTCGGACAGCCATGAAAAACTGTTTTTT. This encodes CAIRSSDSHEKLFF.

The chain combines TRBV19 with TRBJ1-6, with 7 positions matching TRBD1. The CDR3 runs 14 residues. From germline, CDR1 is LNHDA and CDR2 SQIVND (reference sequence). The V gene end was trimmed by 3 bases and the J gene end by 7 bases; junction bases not matched to a gene: 3. CDR3 sequence reads: CASSISTGNSPLHF. In DNA, the CDR3 is TGTGCCAGTAGTATCTCGACAGGGAATTCACCCCTCCACTTT.

The chain is built from TRBV6-2 or TRBV6-3 and TRBJ2-7; a possible D gene is TRBD2 (6 bases). The germline V gene encodes CDR1 MNHEY and CDR2 SVGEGT. The CDR3 length is 17 residues. V lost 0 bases and J lost 0, with 15 bases in between. CDR3 protein: CASSYSRSGGVSYEQYF. CDR3 coding DNA: TGTGCCAGCAGTTACTCGAGGTCGGGCGGGGTCTCCTACGAGCAGTACTTC.

The V and J genes are TRBV29-1 and TRBJ1-4; 9 positions match TRBD1. Germline loops: CDR1 SQVTM, CDR2 ANQGSEA. This CDR3 contains 13 residues. J lost 11 bases, V lost 6 bases, and 10 bases had no gene match. The DNA of the CDR3 is TGCAGCGTAACACAGGGGGCAGGGTGGAAACTGTTTTTT. Translating it yields CSVTQGAGWKLFF.

The chain employs TRBV18 and TRBJ2-1; 7 nucleotides match TRBD2. This CDR3 region has 14 residues. CDR1 is KGHSH and CDR2 is LQKENI in the germline V gene. V trimming: 5 bases; J trimming: 3 bases; junction bases outside the gene matches: 4. The CDR3 DNA reads TGTGCCAGCTCAATTGGCGGGAGCTACAATGAGCAGTTCTTC. This gives the protein CASSIGGSYNEQFF.

This chain connects TRBV18 to TRBJ2-6; 9 bases are shared with TRBD1. The CDR3 totals 16 residues. V lost 8 bases and J lost 0; bases outside the gene matches: 5. CDR1 and CDR2 from the germline V gene are KGHSH and LQKENI. CDR3 sequence: CASRGQGSSGANVLTF. The CDR3 coding sequence is TGTGCCAGCAGGGGACAGGGCAGCTCTGGGGCCAACGTCCTGACTTTC.

The gene calls are TRBV18 and TRBJ2-3; 12 positions match TRBD2. V trimming: 3 bases; J trimming: 2 bases; junction bases outside the gene matches: 6. Germline values: CDR1 KGHSH, CDR2 LQKENI. This CDR3 contains 17 residues. CDR3 protein: CASSPPLAGGSTDTQYF. The CDR3 DNA is TGTGCCAGCTCACCCCCCCTAGCGGGGGGGTCCACAGATACGCAGTATTTT.

The V gene is TRBV18, the J gene TRBJ1-1; the match to TRBD1 covers 9 bases. The CDR3 is 17 amino acids. Per the germline V gene, CDR1 is KGHSH and CDR2 is LQKENI. The ends lost 4 bases at V and 0 bases at J; junction bases unmatched: 9. The CDR3 is CASSLSRDRAMNTEAFF. The CDR3 DNA follows: TGTGCCAGCTCACTTTCCCGGGACAGGGCTATGAACACTGAAGCTTTCTTT. Complete variable domain (other parts from reference TRBV18 and TRBJ1-1): NAGVMQNPRHLVRRRGQEARLRCSPMKGHSHVYWYRQLPEEGLKFMVYLQKENIIDESGMPKERFSAEFPKEGPSILRIQQVVRGDSAAYFCASSLSRDRAMNTEAFFGQGTRLTVV.

The V gene is TRBV6-1, the J gene TRBJ2-1; weak D call: TRBD2 (6 bases). The V end lost 3 bases, the J end lost 8 bases, and 8 bases lay between the germline ends. Germline V gene lookup returns CDR1 MNHNS and CDR2 SASEGT. The CDR3 has 12 residues. The CDR3 here is CASSDSGDEQFF. CDR3 coding DNA: TGTGCCAGCAGTGATTCGGGAGATGAGCAGTTCTTC.

The CDR3 protein is CASSVTGVGEKLFF. The DNA of the CDR3 is TGCGCCAGCAGCGTGACAGGGGTGGGAGAAAAACTGTTTTTT. The genes are TRBV5-1 and TRBJ1-4, with TRBD1 matching over 8 bases. CDR3 length: 14 amino acids. The trim removed 4 bases at V and 8 bases at J, leaving 7 bases unmatched. Looked up from germline, CDR1 is SGHRS and CDR2 is YFSETQ. The full variable domain, its missing parts supplied by reference TRBV5-1 and TRBJ1-4, is KAGVTQTPRYLIKTRGQQVTLSCSPISGHRSVSWYQQTPGQGLQFLFEYFSETQRNKGNFPGRFSGRQFSNSRSEMNVSTLELGDSALYLCASSVTGVGEKLFFGSGTQLSVL.

As concerns this clone: The junction does not match germline at one end; this may be a read error. The chain uses TRBV6-1 and TRBJ1-2; perhaps TRBD1 as D (6 bases). This CDR3 has 13 residues. Germline V gives CDR1 MNHNS, CDR2 SASEGT. CDR3 region: CASREGQSYGYTF. The DNA of the CDR3 is TGTGCCAGCAGGGAAGGACAGAGCTATGGCTACACCTTC.

This clone occurred a few times. This rearrangement joins TRBV18 to TRBJ2-1; D is undetermined. This CDR3 is 15 amino acids long. The V end lost 4 bases, the J end lost 6 bases, and 16 bases lay between the germline ends. Germline values: CDR1 KGHSH, CDR2 LQKENI. The CDR3 reads CASSRLPVSGNEQFF. The DNA for the CDR3 is TGTGCCAGCTCACGTCTACCCGTATCGGGCAATGAGCAGTTCTTC.

The chain carries TRBV18 and TRBJ1-1; 9 bases align to TRBD1. The CDR3 loop spans 16 amino acids. The germline V gene has CDR1 KGHSH and CDR2 LQKENI. With 3 bases clipped from V and 1 base from J, the junction kept 6 bases outside the gene matches. CDR3: CASSPNLGQGNTEAFF. The DNA of the CDR3 is TGTGCCAGCTCACCTAACTTGGGACAGGGGAACACTGAAGCTTTCTTT.

This clone was seen a single time. This rearrangement joins TRBV6-5 to TRBJ2-7, with 11 bases lining up with TRBD1. In germline, CDR1 is MNHEY, CDR2 SVGAGI. The J segment lost 5 bases and the V segment lost 4 bases, leaving 10 bases of the junction unmatched. The CDR3 is 16 residues long. The CDR3 loop is CASSFLPGQGVHEQYF. DNA of the CDR3: TGTGCCAGCAGTTTCCTTCCGGGACAGGGGGTACACGAGCAGTACTTC.